A single sample is the source of the 22 T cell receptor beta chains below, sequenced in a study of metastatic and nonmetastatic thyroid tumors. There were no patients who had received any treatment before thyroid surgery. From the PCR reads, TCRdb re-called clones with MiXCR. Of about 4,300 clones listed, roughly 32% are singletons. Sequencing was carried out using adjacent normal tissue. The source of these receptors is a female donor with papillary thyroid cancer or a benign thyroid nodule (not recorded which). Some clones in this sample may be carry-over from other donors' samples.

This clone was observed a few times. V is TRBV12-5 and J is TRBJ1-1, with a possible D match to TRBD1 (5 bases). The V end lost 3 bases, the J end lost 8 bases, and 10 bases lay between the germline ends. The germline CDR1 and CDR2 sequences are LGHNT and FRNRAP. The CDR3 has 12 amino acids. The CDR3 sequence: CASGFGGSEAFF. DNA for the CDR3: TGTGCTAGTGGTTTCGGGGGGTCGGAAGCTTTCTTT.

This clone was found a few times. The chain combines TRBV29-1 with TRBJ2-5; 9 positions agree with TRBD1. The CDR3 contains 15 residues. V lost 2 bases and J lost 2; bases outside the gene matches: 6. Per the germline V gene, CDR1 is SQVTM and CDR2 is ANQGSEA. The DNA of the CDR3 is TGCAGCGTTGAAACCGGGACAGGGCGACAAGAGACCCAGTACTTC. It is translated as CSVETGTGRQETQYF.

This chain uses TRBV5-1 with TRBJ2-1, with 8 bases identical to TRBD2. Germline-derived CDR1 and CDR2 are SGHRS and YFSETQ. This CDR3 contains 13 residues. V trimming: 4 bases; J trimming: 6 bases; junction bases outside the gene matches: 3. This CDR3 reads CASSLGTSNEQFF. Written as DNA, the CDR3 is TGCGCCAGCAGCCTCGGGACTAGCAATGAGCAGTTCTTC.

This clone occurred a few times. The chain couples TRBV12-3 or TRBV12-4 to TRBJ1-1; D not certain. V was pared by 5 bases and J by 1 base, with 17 bases between. CDR3 length: 16 amino acids. CDR3 in DNA: TGTGCCAGCAGTCCGCGCCATCTCACCCCGAACACTGAAGCTTTCTTT. It is translated as CASSPRHLTPNTEAFF.

This clone was detected a few times. V gene TRBV27 combines with J gene TRBJ1-1; D is uncertain. Trimming took 1 base from V and 1 from J, leaving 4 bases between them. CDR1 is MNHEY and CDR2 is SMNVEV in the germline V gene (reference sequence). This CDR3 spans 13 amino acids. In nucleotides, the CDR3 is TGTGCCAGCAGTTTATACAAGAACACTGAAGCTTTCTTT. Its protein product is CASSLYKNTEAFF.

By sample share, this clone is large. The rearrangement links TRBV28 to TRBJ1-2; a weak D match, TRBD1 (6 bases). CDR1 and CDR2 (germline): MDHEN, SYDVKM. This CDR3 has 13 amino acids. Trimming shortened V by 8 bases and J by 7 bases, and 17 bases separated the two germline ends. The CDR3 DNA sequence: TGTGCCAGCCGGTGGGGGCTATCGGGTGGCTACACCTTC. It translates to CASRWGLSGGYTF.

The rearrangement joins TRBV20-1 to TRBJ2-7; D unclear. CDR3 length: 13 amino acids. Germline V gene sequence: CDR1 DFQATT, CDR2 SNEGSKA (reference sequence). Trimming took 0 bases from V and 0 from J, leaving 6 bases between them. This chain's CDR3 is CSARDVSSYEQYF. In nucleotides, the CDR3 is TGCAGTGCTAGAGACGTCAGCTCCTACGAGCAGTACTTC.

This clone was seen more than once but under ten times. V gene TRBV6-5 combines with J gene TRBJ2-7; D might be TRBD2 (6 bases). The CDR3 totals 12 residues. CDR1 MNHEY and CDR2 SVGAGI come from the germline V gene. V lost 2 bases to trimming and J lost 9 bases, with 11 bases between them. This CDR3 is CASSYRSGVQYF. For the CDR3, the DNA is TGTGCCAGCAGTTACCGGTCGGGGGTGCAGTACTTC.

This clone qualifies as large (0.1 to 1%). V gene TRBV5-5 combines with J gene TRBJ1-5, with 9 bases that match TRBD1. Germline trimming cut 6 bases from V and 4 bases from J; bases unmatched to any gene: 14. CDR1 and CDR2 (germline): SGHKS, YYEKEE (reference sequence). The CDR3 totals 17 residues. The CDR3 nucleotides read TGTGCCAGCACCTACTCTGATAGGACAGGGGCAAATCAGCCCCAGCATTTT. Its translation: CASTYSDRTGANQPQHF.

This chain links TRBV6-2 or TRBV6-3 with TRBJ2-5; a weak D match, TRBD1 (5 bases). CDR1 is MNHEY, CDR2 SVGEGT, per germline. CDR3 size: 13 residues. V gave up 3 bases and J gave up 5 bases, with 10 bases separating them. The CDR3 reads CASSYQGLETQYF. The CDR3 DNA follows: TGTGCCAGCAGTTATCAGGGTTTGGAGACCCAGTACTTC.

In its sample, this clone was seen many times. As DNA, the CDR3 is TGCAGTGCTGGGGGGGAGGGTGTGGGCAATCAGCCCCAGCATTTT. This encodes CSAGGEGVGNQPQHF. This chain joins TRBV20-1 and TRBJ1-5, with D perhaps TRBD1 (5 bases). The CDR3 totals 15 residues. The ends were cut back, 5 bases at V and 2 bases at J, with 16 bases in the middle. Germline V gene sequence: CDR1 DFQATT, CDR2 SNEGSKA (reference sequence).

The chain joins TRBV7-8 to TRBJ2-5; perhaps TRBD2 as D (5 bases). There are 12 residues in the CDR3. Per the germline V gene, CDR1 is SGHVS and CDR2 is FQNEAQ. Trimming cost V 7 bases and J 2 bases, with 8 bases left between them. CDR3 sequence: CASTSGQETQYF. The CDR3 DNA is TGTGCCAGCACTTCGGGGCAAGAGACCCAGTACTTC. Together with reference TRBV7-8 and TRBJ2-5, the CDR3 gives the full variable domain: GAGVSQSPRYKVAKRGQDVALRCDPISGHVSLFWYQQALGQGPEFLTYFQNEAQLDKSGLPSDRFFAERPEGSVSTLKIQRTQQEDSAVYLCASTSGQETQYFGPGTRLLVL.

The chain is built from TRBV19 and TRBJ1-6, with D unclear. In germline, CDR1 is LNHDA, CDR2 SQIVND (reference sequence). V lost 3 bases and J lost 7, with 10 bases in between. The CDR3 is 14 residues long. CDR3 protein: CASSMSLNNSPLHF. The CDR3 DNA follows: TGTGCCAGTAGTATGAGCCTAAACAATTCACCCCTCCACTTT.

The chain employs TRBV11-2 and TRBJ2-1; 8 bases align to TRBD2. The CDR3 is 15 residues long. V was clipped by 5 bases and J by 3 bases; unmatched bases: 6. Per germline, CDR1 SGHAT and CDR2 FQNNGV. In DNA, the CDR3 is TGTGCCAGCAGCCCCCGCGCGGGAGGCTACAATGAGCAGTTCTTC. It is translated as CASSPRAGGYNEQFF.

This clone is termed large. The V and J genes are TRBV6-2 or TRBV6-3 and TRBJ2-2; D might be TRBD2 (5 bases). Germline CDR1 MNHEY, CDR2 SVGEGT. The V gene lost 6 bases and the J gene lost 0 bases, with 11 bases spanning the gap. This CDR3 region has 15 residues. The CDR3 nucleotides read TGTGCCAGCAGCTCGGTTAGCGCGAACACCGGGGAGCTGTTTTTT. This encodes CASSSVSANTGELFF.

The genes are TRBV11-3 and TRBJ2-7; D ambiguous. Trimming removed 5 bases from V and 3 bases from J, with 5 bases in between. This CDR3 has 11 amino acids. From germline, CDR1 is SGHNT and CDR2 YENEEA. The CDR3 here is CASSPSYEQYF. CDR3 DNA: TGTGCCAGCAGCCCCAGCTACGAGCAGTACTTC.

The rearrangement uses TRBV18 and TRBJ1-5; D ambiguous. CDR1 is KGHSH and CDR2 is LQKENI in the germline V gene. Trimming pared 6 bases from V and 7 bases from J, leaving 16 bases between. The CDR3 runs to 14 residues. The CDR3 is CASSSGVVGQPQHF. CDR3 coding DNA: TGTGCCAGCTCCTCCGGGGTTGTCGGGCAGCCCCAGCATTTT.

This sequence joins TRBV20-1 and TRBJ1-5; D remains unclear. Germline V CDR1 and CDR2: DFQATT, SNEGSKA (reference sequence). V dropped 6 bases and J dropped 1 base, with 16 bases sitting between them. The CDR3 has 15 residues. The DNA of the CDR3 is TGCAGTGCATCCGGAGGGTGGCAGAGCAATCAGCCCCAGCATTTT. Its protein product is CSASGGWQSNQPQHF.

The chain employs TRBV28 and TRBJ2-7; TRBD1 might be the D (6 bases). The V end was cut by 7 bases, the J end by 0 bases, with 16 bases between. CDR1 is MDHEN, CDR2 SYDVKM, per germline. The CDR3 loop spans 15 amino acids. CDR3 bases: TGTGCCAGCACCTCAGGGGCGGTGAGCTCCTACGAGCAGTACTTC. It is translated as CASTSGAVSSYEQYF.

The table lists this clone with a few counts. The genes are TRBV5-1 and TRBJ1-3; a weak D match, TRBD1 (6 bases). Germline CDR1 SGHRS, CDR2 YFSETQ. The V end was cut by 0 bases, the J end by 4 bases, with 14 bases between. The CDR3 length is 16 residues. The chain's CDR3 is CASSLGGPGTGNTIYF. Written as DNA, the CDR3 is TGCGCCAGCAGCTTGGGCGGTCCTGGGACAGGAAACACCATATATTTT.

V is TRBV5-6 and J is TRBJ2-1; D is perhaps TRBD1 or TRBD2 (7 bases each). The V end was cut by 6 bases, the J end by 6 bases, with 13 bases between. Germline lookup yields CDR1 SGHDT and CDR2 YYEEEE. This CDR3 is 13 amino acids long. The CDR3 DNA follows: TGTGCCAGCACCTGGGAGGGGGCCAATGAGCAGTTCTTC. Its translation is CASTWEGANEQFF.

A remark on this clone: This CDR3 is missing its conserved last phenylalanine or tryptophan, likely due to a read error. The J gene is TRBJ2-7, the V gene TRBV15, with TRBD1 matching 7 bases. The CDR3 runs to 13 residues. Germline V gene lookup returns CDR1 LNHNV and CDR2 YYDKDF (reference sequence). Written as DNA, the CDR3 is TGTGACAACAGCAGAGACAGGGCAGGGGAGCAGTACCTC. It codes for CDNSRDRAGEQYL.